This TCR beta chain was identified during a study of T cells in Graves' hyperthyroidism and ophthalmopathy (dated by TCRdb to about 2019). Looking at the study overall: Peripheral blood was collected at initial diagnosis, before any treatment. An independent validation cohort of 18 to 20 hyperthyroidism patients and about 15 patients who later progressed to ophthalmopathy tested prospective prediction of ophthalmopathy. The paper reports TCR Vbeta CDR3 sequencing of roughly 140 peripheral blood samples: 40 or so ophthalmopathy, fewer than 80 hyperthyroidism and around 17 progressor patients. The roughly 90 discovery patients were divided at random into training and test sets in a 7:3 ratio. Thyroid tissue and blood T-cell repertoires from about six Graves' hyperthyroidism patients were also compared in the study. To identify distinguishing TCR V-J signatures, a discovery cohort of around 100 patients was used, comprising 40 to 45 with Graves' ophthalmopathy and 57 with stable Graves' hyperthyroidism. Following sampling, methimazole starting at 30 mg daily was given to hyperthyroidism patients, and high-dose intravenous methylprednisolone was given to ophthalmopathy patients. Overall study outcomes, separate from this receptor: In cross-validation, a model built on a 13 V-J signature told ophthalmopathy apart from stable hyperthyroidism with under 90% sensitivity and about 81% specificity, and in testing the same model reached 80%/75%. Blood samples also contained most of the expanded thyroid clonotypes (frequency above 0.001), which suggests that blood repertoires may reflect thyroid immune responses. Sample size was not statistically predetermined, and investigators were not blinded to group allocation. In validation, the model predicted progression to ophthalmopathy a median of around six months before onset, with approximately 70% sensitivity and nearly 75% specificity.

The TCR beta CDR3 regions were amplified from RNA transcripts. For the first round of RT-PCR on the TCR CDR3, the HTBI primer set was used together with the Qiagen OneStep RT-PCR kit. Libraries were constructed in a second round of multiplex PCR, after which size selection and purification were performed. Paired-end sequencing of the libraries was performed with 100 bp reads on an Illumina HiSeq2000. For the original study's pipeline: SOAPnuke was used to process the raw data, with reads discarded if the reads contained adapters or uncalled bases, had a mean Phred below 15, or lacked an exact constant-primer or identifier match. COPE v1.2.5 was used to merge the high-quality paired reads, and each unique nucleotide sequence was defined as a clonotype. MiTCR v1.1 was used to align the clonotypes against IMGT TRBV, TRBD and TRBJ reference segments. Only V-J combinations with frequency above 0.0001, covering 98% to 99.2% of repertoires, were analysed. The TCS score was defined as the ratio of F50 (clonal expansion) to E x V (chaos), calculated using BLOSUM62-based TCRdist between CDR3 peptides within each V-J. Welch's t-statistics and random forest reduced roughly 540 V-J features to 13, which were used in a naive Bayes classifier (R e1071). The public reads were run again by TCRdb, first through fastp at Q25 and then through MiXCR, and only productive beta chains were kept. Rows are unified per CDR3 protein, each entry keeping the most common DNA and genes. These V and J calls rely on TCRdb rather than the paper's analysis. The table for this sample lists 300,000 to 450,000 distinct CDR3 sequences; 15% to 19% of them were counted only once. The ten largest clones capture about a quarter of the sample.

Hyperthyroidism patients were newly diagnosed, with disease duration under 2 months, and aged 18 to 65 years. Patients with uncontrolled infections, other autoimmune diseases, pregnancy or lactation were excluded. Clinical symptoms, serum thyroxine and TRAb, thyroid ultrasound, and orbital computed tomography formed the basis for the diagnoses. For progressor patients, blood was drawn at the first diagnosis of hyperthyroidism, before any ophthalmopathy symptoms had appeared. PBMCs were separated from roughly 10 ml of fresh peripheral blood using Ficoll-Paque density gradient centrifugation. Progressor patients were first diagnosed with Graves' hyperthyroidism and then developed ophthalmopathy during follow-up. Total RNA was extracted using Trizol reagent, and RNA quality was assessed on an Agilent 2100 Bioanalyzer. Based on the germline V gene, the CDR1 and CDR2 sequences are SGHVS and FQNEAQ. The junction shows trimming of 5 bases on V and 5 bases on J, plus 15 bases between the germline ends. Counted from cysteine to phenylalanine, this CDR3 has 14 amino acids. The retained sequence is limited to the CDR3, 42 bases, with the frame set at the first base.

In its sample, this clonotype was seen many times. This receptor's antigen is unknown. No per-base quality is available; no much larger clone lies one base away. The receptor was derived from a woman between 18 and 29 years old with Graves' hyperthyroidism that later progressed to Graves' ophthalmopathy. This chain is built from TRBV7-8 and TRBJ2-5; confidence is insufficient to name the D gene. The sample comprised blood. The DNA is as follows: TGTGCCAGCAGCGCCCAATCCAGTAGGGAGACCCAGTACTTC. Translation gives CASSAQSSRETQYF.